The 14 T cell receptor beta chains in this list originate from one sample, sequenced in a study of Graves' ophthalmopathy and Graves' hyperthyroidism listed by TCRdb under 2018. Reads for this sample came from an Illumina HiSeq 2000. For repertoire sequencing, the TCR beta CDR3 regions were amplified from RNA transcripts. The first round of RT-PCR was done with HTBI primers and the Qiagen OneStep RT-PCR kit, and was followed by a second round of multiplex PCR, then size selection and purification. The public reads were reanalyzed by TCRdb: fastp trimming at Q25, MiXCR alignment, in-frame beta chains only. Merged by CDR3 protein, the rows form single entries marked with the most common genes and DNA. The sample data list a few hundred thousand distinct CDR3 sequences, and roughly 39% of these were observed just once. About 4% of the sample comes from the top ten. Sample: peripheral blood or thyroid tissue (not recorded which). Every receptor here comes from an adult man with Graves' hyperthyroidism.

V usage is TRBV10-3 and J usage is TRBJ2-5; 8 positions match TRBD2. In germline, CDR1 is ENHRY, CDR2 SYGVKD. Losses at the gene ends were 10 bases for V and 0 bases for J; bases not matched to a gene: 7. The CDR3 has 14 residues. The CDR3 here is CASRGLGYQETQYF. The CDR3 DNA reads TGTGCCAGCAGGGGACTAGGGTACCAAGAGACCCAGTACTTC.

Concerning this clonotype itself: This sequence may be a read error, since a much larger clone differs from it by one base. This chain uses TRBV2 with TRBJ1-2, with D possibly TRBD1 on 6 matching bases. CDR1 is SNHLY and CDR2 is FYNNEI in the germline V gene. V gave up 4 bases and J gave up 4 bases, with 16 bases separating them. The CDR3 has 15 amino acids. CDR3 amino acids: CASSGSRGVGYGYTF. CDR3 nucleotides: TGTGCCAGCAGTGGGTCCAGGGGAGTCGGCTATGGCTACACCTTC.

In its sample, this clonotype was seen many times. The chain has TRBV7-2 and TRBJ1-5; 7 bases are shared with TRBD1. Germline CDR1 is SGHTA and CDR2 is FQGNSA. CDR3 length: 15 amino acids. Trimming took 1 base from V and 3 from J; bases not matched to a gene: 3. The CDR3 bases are TGTGCCAGCAGCTTAGGTGGGACAGTCAATCAGCCCCAGCATTTT. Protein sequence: CASSLGGTVNQPQHF. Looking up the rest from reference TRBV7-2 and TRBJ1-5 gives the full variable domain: GAGVSQSPSNKVTEKGKDVELRCDPISGHTALYWYRQSLGQGLEFLIYFQGNSAPDKSGLPSDRFSAERTGGSVSTLTIQRTQQEDSAVYLCASSLGGTVNQPQHFGDGTRLSIL.

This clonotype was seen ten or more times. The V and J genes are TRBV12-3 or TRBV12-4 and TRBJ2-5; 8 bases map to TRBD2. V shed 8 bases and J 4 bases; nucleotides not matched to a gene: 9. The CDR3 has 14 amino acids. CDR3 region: CASSVSGGAETQYF. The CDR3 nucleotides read TGTGCCAGCTCCGTCTCGGGGGGGGCAGAGACCCAGTACTTC.

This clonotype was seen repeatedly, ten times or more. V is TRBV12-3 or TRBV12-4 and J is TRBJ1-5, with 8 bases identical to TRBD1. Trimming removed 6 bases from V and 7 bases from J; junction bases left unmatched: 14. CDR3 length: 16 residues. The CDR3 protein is CASSPTLQGVRQPQHF. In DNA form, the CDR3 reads TGTGCCAGCAGCCCGACCCTACAGGGGGTAAGACAGCCCCAGCATTTT.

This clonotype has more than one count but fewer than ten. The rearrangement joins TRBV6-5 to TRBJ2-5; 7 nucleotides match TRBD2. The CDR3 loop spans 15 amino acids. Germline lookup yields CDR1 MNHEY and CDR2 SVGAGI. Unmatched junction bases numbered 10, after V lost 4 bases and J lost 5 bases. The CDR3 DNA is TGTGCCAGCAGTTTACTAGGGAGGGAAGGGGAGACCCAGTACTTC. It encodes CASSLLGREGETQYF.

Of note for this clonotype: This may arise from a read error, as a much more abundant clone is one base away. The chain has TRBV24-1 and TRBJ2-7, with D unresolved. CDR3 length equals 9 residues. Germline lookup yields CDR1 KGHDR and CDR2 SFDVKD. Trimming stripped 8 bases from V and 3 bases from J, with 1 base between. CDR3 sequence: CATNYEQYF. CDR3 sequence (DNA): TGTGCCACCAACTACGAGCAGTACTTC.

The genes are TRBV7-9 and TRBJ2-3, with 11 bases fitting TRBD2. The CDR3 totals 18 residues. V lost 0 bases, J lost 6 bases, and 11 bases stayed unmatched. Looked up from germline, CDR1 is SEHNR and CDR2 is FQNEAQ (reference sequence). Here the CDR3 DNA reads TGTGCCAGCAGCTTAGCCCTAGCGGGGGGTTCCATGGGGGATACGCAGTATTTT. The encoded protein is CASSLALAGGSMGDTQYF.

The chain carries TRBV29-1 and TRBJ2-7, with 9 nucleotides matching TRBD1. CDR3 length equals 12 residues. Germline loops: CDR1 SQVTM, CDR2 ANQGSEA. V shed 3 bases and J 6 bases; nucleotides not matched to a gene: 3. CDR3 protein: CSVERDRVEQYF. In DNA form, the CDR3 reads TGCAGCGTTGAGCGGGACAGGGTCGAGCAGTACTTC.

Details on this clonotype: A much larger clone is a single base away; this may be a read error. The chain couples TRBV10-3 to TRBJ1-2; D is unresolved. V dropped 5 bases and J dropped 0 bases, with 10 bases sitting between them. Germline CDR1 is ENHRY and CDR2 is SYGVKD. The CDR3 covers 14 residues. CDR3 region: CAISWPQTNYGYTF. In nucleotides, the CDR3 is TGTGCCATCAGTTGGCCCCAGACTAACTATGGCTACACCTTC.

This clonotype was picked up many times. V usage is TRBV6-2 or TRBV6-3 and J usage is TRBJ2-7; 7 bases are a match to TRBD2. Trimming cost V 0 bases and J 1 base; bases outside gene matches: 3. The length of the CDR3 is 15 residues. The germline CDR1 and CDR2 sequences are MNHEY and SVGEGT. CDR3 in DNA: TGTGCCAGCAGTTACTCTTACGGGAGGTCCTACGAGCAGTACTTC. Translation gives CASSYSYGRSYEQYF.

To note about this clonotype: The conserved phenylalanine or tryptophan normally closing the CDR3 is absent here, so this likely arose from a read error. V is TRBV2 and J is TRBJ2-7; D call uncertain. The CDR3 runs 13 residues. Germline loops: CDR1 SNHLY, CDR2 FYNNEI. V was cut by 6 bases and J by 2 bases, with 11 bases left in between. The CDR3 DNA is TGTGCCAGCAGCCAACTCCCTACCTACGAGCAGTACTCC. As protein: CASSQLPTYEQYS.

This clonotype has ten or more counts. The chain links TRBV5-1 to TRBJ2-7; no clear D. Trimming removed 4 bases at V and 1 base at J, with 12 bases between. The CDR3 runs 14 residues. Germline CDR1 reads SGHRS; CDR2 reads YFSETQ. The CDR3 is CASSQTASSYEQYF. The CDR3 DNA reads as TGCGCCAGCAGCCAGACTGCCTCTTCCTACGAGCAGTACTTC.

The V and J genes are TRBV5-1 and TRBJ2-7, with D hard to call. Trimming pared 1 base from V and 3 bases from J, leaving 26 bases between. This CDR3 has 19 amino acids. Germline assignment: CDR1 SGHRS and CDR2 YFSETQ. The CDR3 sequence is CASSLFLSTELIRSYEQYF. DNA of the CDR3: TGCGCCAGCAGCTTGTTCTTGAGTACCGAGCTTATTAGGAGCTACGAGCAGTACTTC.